Listed here are 27 T cell receptor beta chains from one sample, sequenced in a study of blood T cell repertoires in COVID-19. Profiled with immunoSEQ multiplex PCR; TCRdb holds only in-frame clones, not every one. This table holds some 83,000 clones, more than 70% found once. The material sequenced was peripheral blood. Receptors were obtained from a woman aged 80 or over with acute or convalescent COVID-19.

The CDR3 loop reads CASSLGAEETQYF. The CDR3 coding sequence is TGTGCCAGCAGCTTGGGAGCGGAAGAGACCCAGTACTTC. The chain combines TRBV7-9 with TRBJ2-5, with D perhaps matching TRBD2 (5 bases). V was clipped by 3 bases and J by 3 bases, with 8 bases between them. Germline-derived CDR1 and CDR2 are SEHNR and FQNEAQ (reference sequence). The CDR3 has 13 amino acids. The full variable domain, rest sourced from reference TRBV7-9 and TRBJ2-5, is DTGVSQNPRHKITKRGQNVTFRCDPISEHNRLYWYRQTLGQGPEFLTYFQNEAQLEKSRLLSDRFSAERPKGSFSTLEIQRTEQGDSAMYLCASSLGAEETQYFGPGTRLLVL.

This sequence joins TRBV24-1 and TRBJ1-5, with a weak D call TRBD1 (5 bases). CDR3 size: 15 residues. The germline CDR1 and CDR2 sequences are KGHDR and SFDVKD. With 9 bases removed from V and 0 bases from J, the gap between germline ends came to 14 bases. In nucleotides, the CDR3 is TGTGCCACCTCCTCGGGGGTTTATAGCAATCAGCCCCAGCATTTT. Translation: CATSSGVYSNQPQHF.

The V gene is TRBV5-3, the J gene TRBJ1-2; unclear D gene. TRBV5-3 is an open reading frame whose function is uncertain. The CDR3 is 13 amino acids. V was shortened by 2 bases and J by 1 base, with 6 bases between the two germline ends. The CDR3 coding sequence is TGTGCCAGAAGCTTTGTCCATAACTATGGCTACACCTTC. Encoded protein: CARSFVHNYGYTF.

This clone was detected only once. The chain is built from TRBV28 and TRBJ2-7; 11 positions match TRBD2. V lost 6 bases, J lost 5 bases, and 3 bases stayed unmatched. Germline V CDR1 and CDR2: MDHEN, SYDVKM. CDR3 length: 13 residues. CDR3: CASRLAGEHEQYF. CDR3 DNA sequence: TGTGCCAGCAGACTAGCGGGGGAGCACGAGCAGTACTTC.

The V and J genes are TRBV5-6 and TRBJ2-3, with D hard to call. The V and J ends lost 3 bases and 14 bases respectively, with 13 bases between them. Germline CDR1 is SGHDT and CDR2 is YYEEEE. The CDR3 is 11 amino acids. CDR3 sequence (DNA): TGTGCCAGCAGCTCCTCGGTTAACTGGTATTTT. Amino acids: CASSSSVNWYF.

This chain joins TRBV7-2 and TRBJ2-2; no definite D call. Germline V gene data show CDR1 as SGHTA and CDR2 as FQGNSA. The CDR3 extends over 12 amino acids. V was pared by 5 bases and J by 8 bases, with 9 bases between. CDR3 sequence reads: CASSPTWGELFF. CDR3 coding DNA: TGTGCCAGCAGCCCGACTTGGGGGGAGCTGTTTTTT.

The chain employs TRBV11-3 and TRBJ1-1; a weak D match, TRBD1 (6 bases). The CDR3 extends over 17 amino acids. Trimming removed 5 bases at V and 1 base at J, with 20 bases between. Looked up from germline, CDR1 is SGHNT and CDR2 is YENEEA. The CDR3 protein is CASSLPSSMGQNTEAFF. The CDR3 DNA reads as TGTGCCAGCAGCCTCCCTTCCTCGATGGGACAGAACACTGAAGCTTTCTTT.

This chain uses TRBV5-1 with TRBJ2-1; the D gene is possibly TRBD1 (5 bases). CDR1 SGHRS and CDR2 YFSETQ come from the germline V gene. Between the trimmed V and J ends, which lost 1 base and 5 bases, there was a span of 10 bases. This CDR3 has 14 amino acids. The CDR3 bases are TGCGCCAGCAGCTTGAAAGGCAGGGACAATGAGCAGTTCTTC. Protein product: CASSLKGRDNEQFF.

This clone was found many times. The gene calls are TRBV29-1 and TRBJ1-1, with TRBD1 matching 9 bases. The CDR3 contains 12 residues. Per the germline V gene, CDR1 is SQVTM and CDR2 is ANQGSEA. V trimming: 5 bases; J trimming: 3 bases; junction bases outside the gene matches: 1. The chain's CDR3 is CSVRTGDTEAFF. The DNA of the CDR3 is TGCAGCGTTAGGACAGGGGACACTGAAGCTTTCTTT.

The J gene is TRBJ1-1, the V gene TRBV18, with a weak D call TRBD1 (6 bases). The CDR3 consists of 15 residues. V was clipped by 3 bases and J by 4 bases, with 15 bases between them. Germline loops: CDR1 KGHSH, CDR2 LQKENI. CDR3 amino acids: CASSPGRGGSTEAFF. In DNA form, the CDR3 reads TGTGCCAGCTCACCCGGCAGGGGTGGGAGCACTGAAGCTTTCTTT.

The chain couples TRBV25-1 to TRBJ1-1, with D unresolved. V lost 3 bases and J lost 4, with 12 bases in between. CDR3 length: 14 amino acids. Germline V gives CDR1 MGHDK, CDR2 SYGVNS. The CDR3 bases are TGTGCCAGCAGTGATAGCCGATGGAGCACTGAAGCTTTCTTT. Translation gives CASSDSRWSTEAFF. The variable domain in full, completed from reference TRBV25-1 and TRBJ1-1, reads EADIYQTPRYLVIGTGKKITLECSQTMGHDKMYWYQQDPGMELHLIHYSYGVNSTEKGDLSSESTVSRIRTEHFPLTLESARPSHTSQYLCASSDSRWSTEAFFGQGTRLTVV.

This chain connects TRBV5-1 to TRBJ2-6; 7 bases match TRBD2. From germline, CDR1 is SGHRS and CDR2 YFSETQ. CDR3 length: 18 residues. V shed 3 bases and J 0 bases; nucleotides not matched to a gene: 9. The CDR3 here is CASSSTREGPSGANVLTF. The CDR3 DNA follows: TGCGCCAGCAGCTCCACTAGGGAGGGTCCCTCTGGGGCCAACGTCCTGACTTTC.

The gene calls are TRBV6-2 or TRBV6-3 and TRBJ2-2; D is perhaps TRBD1 (6 bases). The CDR3 length is 15 residues. Trimming shortened V by 3 bases and J by 0 bases, and 8 bases separated the two germline ends. Germline V gene sequence: CDR1 MNHEY, CDR2 SVGEGT. The CDR3 reads CASSYNRANTGELFF. The CDR3 bases are TGTGCCAGCAGTTATAACAGGGCGAACACCGGGGAGCTGTTTTTT.

V gene TRBV9 combines with J gene TRBJ1-1, with D maybe TRBD1 (5 bases). Per the germline V gene, CDR1 is SGDLS and CDR2 is YYNGEE. The CDR3 has 15 residues. The V and J ends lost 4 bases and 5 bases respectively, with 18 bases between them. CDR3 residues: CASSPQLMGGTEAFF. In DNA, the CDR3 is TGTGCCAGCAGCCCCCAATTGATGGGGGGGACTGAAGCTTTCTTT. Complete variable domain (other parts from reference TRBV9 and TRBJ1-1): DSGVTQTPKHLITATGQRVTLRCSPRSGDLSVYWYQQSLDQGLQFLIQYYNGEERAKGNILERFSAQQFPDLHSELNLSSLELGDSALYFCASSPQLMGGTEAFFGQGTRLTVV.

The V gene is TRBV11-3, the J gene TRBJ2-1; unclear D gene. The CDR3 is 15 amino acids. The V and J ends lost 4 bases and 2 bases respectively, with 12 bases between them. Per germline, CDR1 SGHNT and CDR2 YENEEA. The DNA for the CDR3 is TGTGCCAGCAGCTCTACTGATTCCGCCTACAATGAGCAGTTCTTC. Its translation: CASSSTDSAYNEQFF.

The chain has TRBV28 and TRBJ1-1, with D possibly being TRBD1 (6 bases). Deletions cut 7 bases from V and 1 base from J, with 25 bases between. Germline CDR1 and CDR2: MDHEN and SYDVKM. The length of the CDR3 is 18 residues. CDR3 DNA sequence: TGTGCCAGCACCAACAGAAGGGGGATCCGATCACCGAACACTGAAGCTTTCTTT. Its translation: CASTNRRGIRSPNTEAFF.

The V call is TRBV6-1, the J call TRBJ2-7; 10 bases align to TRBD1. V lost 6 bases and J lost 6; bases outside the gene matches: 8. Per germline, CDR1 MNHNS and CDR2 SASEGT. The CDR3 is 14 residues long. CDR3 nucleotide sequence: TGTGCCAGCAGGCCCGGGACAGGGGTGGGCGAGCAGTACTTC. Its translation is CASRPGTGVGEQYF.

Only one count was recorded for this clone. The chain employs TRBV11-3 and TRBJ2-7, with 9 nucleotides matching TRBD1. V lost 8 bases and J lost 3; bases outside the gene matches: 8. CDR3 length equals 14 residues. CDR1 is SGHNT and CDR2 is YENEEA in the germline V gene. CDR3 in amino acids: CASSRTGVGYEQYF. The CDR3 nucleotides are TGTGCCAGCTCGAGGACAGGGGTGGGCTACGAGCAGTACTTC.

This clone was found a few times. The chain couples TRBV7-3 to TRBJ2-1, with 9 bases that match TRBD2. Germline CDR1 SGHTA, CDR2 FQGTGA. This CDR3 has 15 residues. Losses at the gene ends were 5 bases for V and 8 bases for J; bases not matched to a gene: 10. The CDR3 reads CASSPGRVAGDEQFF. The DNA of the CDR3 is TGTGCCAGCAGCCCCGGGAGGGTAGCGGGGGATGAGCAGTTCTTC.

This clone was picked up a small number of times. This chain uses TRBV19 with TRBJ1-1, with 10 bases fitting TRBD1. This CDR3 comprises 17 residues. The junction had 6 bases not matched to a gene; V was cut back by 1 base and J by 1 base. The V gene's germline CDR1 is LNHDA and CDR2 SQIVND (reference sequence). In DNA form, the CDR3 reads TGTGCCAGTAGTATAGTTTGGGGACAGGGGAAGAACACTGAAGCTTTCTTT. It is translated as CASSIVWGQGKNTEAFF.

This clone was observed a few times. This chain links TRBV7-3 with TRBJ2-3, with D unclear. The length of the CDR3 is 17 residues. Trimming took off 5 bases at V and 0 bases at J, with 18 bases between the two ends. From germline, CDR1 is SGHTA and CDR2 FQGTGA. The CDR3, as DNA: TGTGCCAGCAGCAGACGACACTCTCCCCTTAGCACAGATACGCAGTATTTT. Residues: CASSRRHSPLSTDTQYF.

CDR3 sequence reads: CASSYRWTSGEGETQYF. As DNA, the CDR3 is TGTGCCAGCAGTTACAGGTGGACTAGCGGGGAGGGGGAGACCCAGTACTTC. The rearrangement uses TRBV6-2 or TRBV6-3 and TRBJ2-5; 12 positions match TRBD2. After removal of 2 bases from V and 5 bases from J, the junction contained 9 bases not matched to a gene. CDR3 size: 17 residues. From germline, CDR1 is MNHEY and CDR2 SVGEGT.

The rearrangement joins TRBV4-1 to TRBJ1-2, with D possibly TRBD1 on 5 matching bases. Germline CDR1 and CDR2: MGHRA and YSYEKL. Trimming cost V 5 bases and J 4 bases, with 17 bases left between them. The length of the CDR3 is 15 residues. CDR3 in amino acids: CASSSSDSPFYGYTF. The CDR3 nucleotides are TGCGCCAGCAGCTCGTCCGACAGCCCCTTCTATGGCTACACCTTC.

As concerns this clone: The same CDR3 is also encoded by other DNA sequences in this sample. The chain couples TRBV5-1 to TRBJ2-1, with a tentative D call TRBD2 (6 bases). CDR3 length equals 13 residues. CDR1 and CDR2 from the germline V gene are SGHRS and YFSETQ. V gave up 3 bases and J gave up 6 bases, with 10 bases separating them. The CDR3 is CASSWGLSNEQFF. The CDR3 DNA sequence: TGCGCCAGCAGCTGGGGACTCAGCAATGAGCAGTTCTTC.

This clone was seen only a few times. The rearrangement uses TRBV7-2 and TRBJ1-1; D may be TRBD1 (6 bases). Trimming left V 5 bases short and J 1 base short, with 14 bases between. Germline-derived CDR1 and CDR2 are SGHTA and FQGNSA. This CDR3 comprises 15 residues. The CDR3 spells CASSPSGQPNTEAFF. CDR3 nucleotides: TGTGCCAGCAGCCCCTCAGGACAGCCGAACACTGAAGCTTTCTTT.

Only a few counts were recorded for this clone. The gene calls are TRBV7-3 and TRBJ2-6, with 8 bases matching TRBD2. V lost 5 bases and J lost 0; bases outside the gene matches: 12. Germline V gene lookup returns CDR1 SGHTA and CDR2 FQGTGA. The length of the CDR3 is 19 residues. CDR3 in DNA: TGTGCCAGCAGCCCCCAGGCGGGGGGCCCCCACTCTGGGGCCAACGTCCTGACTTTC. As protein: CASSPQAGGPHSGANVLTF. Supplemented by reference TRBV7-3 and TRBJ2-6, the full variable domain reads GAGVSQTPSNKVTEKGKYVELRCDPISGHTALYWYRQSLGQGPEFLIYFQGTGAADDSGLPNDRFFAVRPEGSVSTLKIQRTERGDSAVYLCASSPQAGGPHSGANVLTFGAGSRLTVL.

The chain combines TRBV19 with TRBJ1-5; no clear D gene. The CDR3 is 13 amino acids. Trimming cost V 2 bases and J 9 bases, with 11 bases left between them. Germline values: CDR1 LNHDA, CDR2 SQIVND (reference sequence). DNA of the CDR3: TGTGCCAGTAGTATATCTCCGCGGTGGCCCCAGCATTTT. It yields the protein CASSISPRWPQHF.